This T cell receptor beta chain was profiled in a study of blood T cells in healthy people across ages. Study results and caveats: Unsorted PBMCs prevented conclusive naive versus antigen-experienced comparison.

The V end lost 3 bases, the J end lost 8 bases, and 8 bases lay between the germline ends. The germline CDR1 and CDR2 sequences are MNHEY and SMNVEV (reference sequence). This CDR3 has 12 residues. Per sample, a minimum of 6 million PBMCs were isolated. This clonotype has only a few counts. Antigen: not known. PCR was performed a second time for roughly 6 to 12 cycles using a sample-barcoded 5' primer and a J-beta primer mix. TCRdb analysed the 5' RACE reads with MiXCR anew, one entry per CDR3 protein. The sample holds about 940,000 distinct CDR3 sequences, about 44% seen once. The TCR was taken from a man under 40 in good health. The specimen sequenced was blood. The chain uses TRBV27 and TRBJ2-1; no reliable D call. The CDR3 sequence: CASSLDGDEQFF. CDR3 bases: TGTGCCAGCAGTTTGGACGGCGATGAGCAGTTCTTC.